This paragraph reports one TCR beta chain. The V gene's germline CDR1 is KGHSH and CDR2 LQKENI. This CDR3 spans 15 amino acids. V was cut by 4 bases and J by 0 bases, with 13 bases left in between. Study processing details: Estimation of nucleated cell counts relied on the amplification of reference gene primers. The assay was immunoSEQ multiplex PCR, and TCRdb's table has in-frame clones only and misses some. V, J and clone size are taken as reported in that table, and D and trimming were inferred from the DNA itself. The profile shows about 150,000 clones, 80% to 90% of them singletons. This entry comes from a study of blood T cell repertoires in COVID-19.

This receptor was obtained from a man in his 60s with active or convalescent COVID-19. Material for sequencing was peripheral blood. The chain recombines TRBV18 with TRBJ2-7; tentative D call: TRBD1 (6 bases). The CDR3 is CASSLTSDSSYEQYF. CDR3 nucleotides: TGTGCCAGCTCACTTACGTCGGACAGCTCCTACGAGCAGTACTTC. Drawing the rest from reference TRBV18 and TRBJ2-7, the complete variable domain is NAGVMQNPRHLVRRRGQEARLRCSPMKGHSHVYWYRQLPEEGLKFMVYLQKENIIDESGMPKERFSAEFPKEGPSILRIQQVVRGDSAAYFCASSLTSDSSYEQYFGPGTRLTVT.